This T cell receptor (beta chain) stems from a study of a mutant IDH1 vaccine in newly diagnosed glioma. Study-level information: Patients had eight vaccinations, in weeks 1, 3, 5, 7, 11, 15, 19 and 23. Patients were started on vaccination 4-6 weeks after radiotherapy alone, or with temozolomide cycles. Treated patients comprised around 62% males and roughly 40% females, mean age approximately 42 years.

General study points: It was over 85% of patients that developed vaccine-induced immune responses.

Concerning this clone: Its antigen is still unknown.

Germline V gives CDR1 LNHDA, CDR2 SQIVND (reference sequence). The V and J ends lost 8 bases and 5 bases, in that order; junction bases with no gene match: 10. The CDR3 spans 15 residues. TCRdb's table, derived via immunoSEQ multiplex PCR, lists solely in-frame clones and lacks some. This sample has more than 55,000 clones, with about 81% found just once. Noted time point: week 23, last vaccination. The content of each vaccine dose was 300 ug of mutant IDH1 20-mer peptide, and topical imiquimod accompanied it. The V call is TRBV19, the J call TRBJ2-1; 9 bases align to TRBD2. This receptor was obtained from a woman aged 40 to 50 with glioma. Some clones in this sample may be carry-over from other donors' samples. The sample was PBMCs, taken from a glioma patient whose treatment included an IDH1 peptide vaccine. The CDR3 DNA is TGTGCCAGTGGGAATGGGGCTAGCGGGAACAATGAGCAGTTCTTC. It is translated as CASGNGASGNNEQFF.